This T cell receptor (beta chain) was captured in a study of T cell responses to AZD1222 COVID-19 vaccine. Findings and limits, study-wide: A mostly white British donor set with more females was recruited, and clonal diversity was possibly underestimated.

Note on this clone: The antigen is undetermined.

Germline CDR1 is MNHEY and CDR2 is SMNVEV (reference sequence). The CDR3 has 14 amino acids. Trimming pared 9 bases from V and 4 bases from J, leaving 16 bases between. Generated by immunoSEQ multiplex PCR, the TCRdb table keeps only in-frame clones and is missing some. This table holds 150,000 to 200,000 clones, nearly 95% found once. V and J are TRBV27 and TRBJ2-1; D is perhaps TRBD1 (5 bases). Sequenced here: peripheral blood, sampled on day 0 of AZD1222 vaccination. The clonotype originates from an adult in good health. The CDR3 is CASQVNRKYNEQFF. DNA for the CDR3: TGTGCCAGTCAGGTAAACAGGAAGTACAATGAGCAGTTCTTC.